This passage covers 11 T cell receptor beta chains from one sample sequenced in a study of blood T cell repertoires in COVID-19. The repertoire was sequenced with immunoSEQ multiplex PCR; TCRdb's copy has only in-frame clones and lacks some. The repertoire holds roughly 190,000 clones, with roughly four fifths as singletons. The sample consisted of peripheral blood. These TCRs come from a woman in her forties with acute or convalescent COVID-19.

The chain recombines TRBV5-5 with TRBJ2-3; D is possibly TRBD2 (6 bases). Germline-derived CDR1 and CDR2 are SGHKS and YYEKEE (reference sequence). Trimming shortened V by 7 bases and J by 0 bases, and 12 bases separated the two germline ends. The CDR3 is 14 amino acids. The CDR3 region is CASRRGASTDTQYF. In DNA, the CDR3 is TGTGCCAGCCGGAGGGGCGCGAGCACAGATACGCAGTATTTT.

This rearrangement joins TRBV9 to TRBJ2-1; D is undetermined. Per the germline V gene, CDR1 is SGDLS and CDR2 is YYNGEE. V lost 3 bases and J 10 bases, leaving 14 bases between the germline ends. The CDR3 extends over 13 amino acids. The CDR3 sequence: CASSAWSWREQFF. CDR3 DNA sequence: TGTGCCAGCAGCGCATGGTCCTGGCGGGAGCAGTTCTTC.

CDR3 DNA sequence: TGTGCCAGCACCTCGCCGTCTAGAGGTCCCGGGAACACTGAAGCTTTCTTT. It is translated as CASTSPSRGPGNTEAFF. This chain joins TRBV28 and TRBJ1-1; no clear D gene. V was clipped by 7 bases and J by 1 base, with 22 bases between them. CDR3 size: 17 residues. CDR1 is MDHEN and CDR2 is SYDVKM in the germline V gene.

The chain joins TRBV28 to TRBJ2-7, with D hard to call. The germline gives CDR1 MDHEN, CDR2 SYDVKM. V was shortened by 3 bases and J by 3 bases, with 15 bases between the two germline ends. The CDR3 consists of 15 residues. CDR3 DNA: TGTGCCAGCAGTTTCGATAAGGAGCCCCACTACGAGCAGTACTTC. This sequence encodes CASSFDKEPHYEQYF. Together with reference TRBV28 and TRBJ2-7, the CDR3 gives the full variable domain: DVKVTQSSRYLVKRTGEKVFLECVQDMDHENMFWYRQDPGLGLRLIYFSYDVKMKEKGDIPEGYSVSREKKERFSLILESASTNQTSMYLCASSFDKEPHYEQYFGPGTRLTVT.

This chain connects TRBV6-5 to TRBJ1-5; 8 nucleotides line up with TRBD1. Trimming took 5 bases from V and 5 from J; bases not matched to a gene: 8. This CDR3 region has 15 residues. Germline CDR1 and CDR2: MNHEY and SVGAGI. The CDR3 sequence: CASSPQGASDQPQHF. CDR3 DNA sequence: TGTGCCAGCAGTCCCCAGGGGGCGTCCGATCAGCCCCAGCATTTT.

The chain employs TRBV11-2 and TRBJ2-1, with 8 bases that match TRBD2. The V gene end was trimmed by 3 bases and the J gene end by 15 bases; junction bases not matched to a gene: 13. This CDR3 is built from 14 residues. CDR1 and CDR2 (germline): SGHAT, FQNNGV. CDR3 region: CASSFPALGGRRFF. CDR3 bases: TGTGCCAGCAGCTTCCCCGCGCTTGGCGGGAGGCGGTTCTTC.

Concerning this clone itself: Germline and junction disagree at one end, which may indicate a read error. The genes are TRBV15 and TRBJ2-7, with D perhaps matching TRBD2 (5 bases). This CDR3 has 12 residues. Germline loops: CDR1 LNHNV, CDR2 YYDKDF (reference sequence). As DNA, the CDR3 is TGTGCCACCAGCAAGGACTCCAACGAGCAGTACTTC. Translation: CATSKDSNEQYF.

The gene calls are TRBV5-1 and TRBJ1-2, with D maybe TRBD1 (5 bases). The CDR3 extends over 16 amino acids. Trimming removed 4 bases at V and 3 bases at J, with 19 bases between. CDR1 SGHRS and CDR2 YFSETQ come from the germline V gene. The CDR3 region has the DNA TGCGCCAGCAGCCAGACCCGTGGAGGGGAGTACTATGGCTACACCTTC. Protein: CASSQTRGGEYYGYTF.

This rearrangement joins TRBV7-2 to TRBJ2-1; a possible D gene is TRBD2 (6 bases). This CDR3 has 13 residues. Germline CDR1 and CDR2: SGHTA and FQGNSA. V was trimmed by 8 bases and J by 3 bases, leaving 11 bases between them. In DNA form, the CDR3 reads TGTGCCAGCGGGACCGGGGGCTACAATGAGCAGTTCTTC. Its protein is CASGTGGYNEQFF.

The chain is built from TRBV29-1 and TRBJ2-7, with a possible D match to TRBD1 (6 bases). V lost 7 bases and J lost 3, with 13 bases in between. The germline CDR1 and CDR2 sequences are SQVTM and ANQGSEA. The CDR3 runs 12 residues. The CDR3 loop reads CSGTGTRYEQYF. Written as DNA, the CDR3 is TGCAGCGGAACCGGGACACGCTACGAGCAGTACTTC.

In this sample, this clone turned up once. The chain carries TRBV2 and TRBJ2-3, with 7 bases aligning to TRBD1. The trim removed 10 bases at V and 4 bases at J, leaving 11 bases unmatched. Germline CDR1 SNHLY, CDR2 FYNNEI. The CDR3 sequence is 14 residues long. This CDR3 is CATETGRQADTQYF. As DNA, the CDR3 is TGTGCCACCGAGACAGGGCGTCAAGCAGATACGCAGTATTTT.